Listed here are 29 T cell receptor beta chains from one sample, sequenced in a study of CD8+CD57+ T cells in acquired aplastic anemia. Using genomic DNA as the template, TCR beta VDJ and CDR3 profiling was carried out. TCRdb itself ran the reads through MiXCR, one entry per CDR3 protein. This repertoire shows 90,000 to 120,000 distinct CDR3 sequences, 40% to 60% found once; its top ten account for under 35%. The specimen sequenced was sorted CD4+, CD8+, or CD8+CD57+ T cells (not recorded which) from PBMCs. The receptors originated from a human donor in good health, serving as a control.

Ten or more counts support this clonotype. This chain uses TRBV30 with TRBJ1-2; no clear D gene. Per germline, CDR1 GTSNPN and CDR2 SVGIG (reference sequence). The CDR3 extends over 13 amino acids. The V gene lost 6 bases and the J gene lost 0 bases, with 11 bases spanning the gap. Here the CDR3 reads CACRRNANYGYTF. The CDR3 DNA follows: TGTGCCTGCCGGCGGAATGCTAACTATGGCTACACCTTC.

The rearrangement links TRBV29-1 to TRBJ2-1; either TRBD1 or TRBD2 may fit D (5 bases each). The V gene's germline CDR1 is SQVTM and CDR2 ANQGSEA. V was cut by 8 bases and J by 9 bases, with 17 bases left in between. The length of the CDR3 is 12 residues. CDR3 DNA: TGCAGCTCGAAATTATCAGGGACTGAGCAGTTCTTC. Translated, it gives CSSKLSGTEQFF.

V and J are TRBV10-2 and TRBJ1-6, with D tentatively TRBD1 (5 bases). CDR3 length equals 14 residues. Germline CDR1 reads WSHSY; CDR2 reads SAAADI. Trimming removed 6 bases at V and 10 bases at J, with 16 bases between. CDR3 in amino acids: CASSGQSTGSPLHF. CDR3 nucleotides: TGCGCCAGCAGCGGACAAAGTACAGGATCACCCCTCCACTTT.

The table lists this clonotype with many counts. CDR3 sequence reads: CASSLERDGLVYGYTF. DNA of the CDR3: TGTGCCAGCAGCTTGGAGAGGGACGGGCTCGTATATGGCTACACCTTC. The V gene is TRBV5-6, the J gene TRBJ1-2; tentative D call: TRBD1 (5 bases). The CDR3 runs 16 residues. Germline V gene data show CDR1 as SGHDT and CDR2 as YYEEEE. V was trimmed by 0 bases and J by 5 bases, leaving 17 bases between them. Drawing the rest from reference TRBV5-6 and TRBJ1-2, the complete variable domain is DAGVTQSPTHLIKTRGQQVTLRCSPKSGHDTVSWYQQALGQGPQFIFQYYEEEERQRGNFPDRFSGHQFPNYSSELNVNALLLGDSALYLCASSLERDGLVYGYTFGSGTRLTVV.

A word on this clonotype: Germline is not matched at one junction end, which may reflect a read error. The rearrangement links TRBV9 to TRBJ1-2; unclear D gene. The CDR3 runs to 17 residues. The germline V gene has CDR1 SGDLS and CDR2 YYNGEE. CDR3 nucleotide sequence: TGTGCCAGCGGCGTAGAGGCGGCGCCCTATAGAAGGGATAGCTACACCTTC. Amino acids: CASGVEAAPYRRDSYTF.

In this sample, this clonotype turned up a few times. The rearrangement links TRBV30 to TRBJ1-1; tentative D call: TRBD1 (5 bases). Germline V CDR1 and CDR2: GTSNPN, SVGIG (reference sequence). The CDR3 consists of 14 residues. The V gene lost 5 bases and the J gene lost 4 bases, with 17 bases spanning the gap. CDR3 amino acids: CAWVRAGGGTEAFF. The CDR3 coding sequence is TGTGCCTGGGTTCGGGCCGGTGGGGGCACTGAAGCTTTCTTT. Variable domain in full (rest from reference TRBV30 and TRBJ1-1): SQTIHQWPATLVQPVGSPLSLECTVEGTSNPNLYWYRQAAGRGLQLLFYSVGIGQISSEVPQNLSASRPQDRQFILSSKKLLLSDSGFYLCAWVRAGGGTEAFFGQGTRLTVV.

Comment on this clonotype: No conserved phenylalanine or tryptophan ends this CDR3, so it is likely a read error. The chain links TRBV25-1 to TRBJ2-7, with a possible D match to TRBD1 (6 bases). Trimming pared 6 bases from V and 1 base from J, leaving 25 bases between. The CDR3 runs to 18 residues. Germline CDR1 is MGHDK and CDR2 is SYGVNS. CDR3 loop: CASSQEGGQSLGSYEQYL. The CDR3 DNA reads as TGTGCCAGCAGCCAAGAAGGAGGACAGTCCCTTGGATCCTACGAGCAGTACCTC.

This clonotype was recorded many times. J is TRBJ2-3 and V is TRBV6-1; 7 nucleotides align to TRBD2. The CDR3 runs 13 residues. V shed 11 bases and J 5 bases; nucleotides not matched to a gene: 10. CDR1 and CDR2 (germline): MNHNS, SASEGT. DNA of the CDR3: TGTGCCGGGGGGAAGTGGGGGGGAGATACGCAGTATTTT. Encoded protein: CAGGKWGGDTQYF.

The V call is TRBV12-3 or TRBV12-4, the J call TRBJ1-2, with 9 bases that match TRBD1. After removal of 6 bases from V and 4 bases from J, the junction contained 6 bases not matched to a gene. The CDR3 is 14 residues long. CDR3 region: CASRTWTGVYGYTF. DNA of the CDR3: TGTGCCAGCAGAACCTGGACAGGGGTCTATGGCTACACCTTC.

The chain is built from TRBV29-1 and TRBJ2-1; 9 bases fit TRBD2. The CDR3 extends over 15 amino acids. Germline CDR1 is SQVTM and CDR2 is ANQGSEA. The V and J ends lost 4 bases and 0 bases, in that order; junction bases with no gene match: 4. CDR3: CSVGTSASSYNEQFF. In DNA, the CDR3 is TGCAGCGTTGGGACTAGCGCTAGCTCCTACAATGAGCAGTTCTTC.

This clonotype is a singleton in its sample. The rearrangement joins TRBV19 to TRBJ2-7; the D call may be TRBD1 or TRBD2 (6 bases each). Germline CDR1 and CDR2: LNHDA and SQIVND (reference sequence). V was trimmed by 6 bases and J by 7 bases, leaving 10 bases between them. The length of the CDR3 is 11 residues. The chain's CDR3 is CASRQGREQYF. Here the CDR3 DNA reads TGTGCCAGTAGGCAGGGGAGGGAGCAGTACTTC.

The rearrangement uses TRBV11-2 and TRBJ2-1, with 10 bases identical to TRBD2. This CDR3 has 15 amino acids. With V trimmed by 8 bases and J by 10 bases, 14 bases remained unmatched. CDR1 and CDR2 (germline): SGHAT, FQNNGV. CDR3 DNA: TGTGCCAGCCTAACGCGGCTAGCGGGAGAGGGGGAGCAGTTCTTC. The encoded protein is CASLTRLAGEGEQFF. The whole variable domain, filled in from reference TRBV11-2 and TRBJ2-1, reads EAGVAQSPRYKIIEKRQSVAFWCNPISGHATLYWYQQILGQGPKLLIQFQNNGVVDDSQLPKDRFSAERLKGVDSTLKIQPAKLEDSAVYLCASLTRLAGEGEQFFGPGTRLTVL.

This chain connects TRBV7-9 to TRBJ2-7, with D possibly being TRBD1 (5 bases). The germline V and J ends were trimmed by 5 bases and 3 bases, with 8 bases remaining between them. The CDR3 has 12 amino acids. CDR1 SEHNR and CDR2 FQNEAQ come from the germline V gene (reference sequence). This chain's CDR3 is CASSPRDYEQYF. CDR3 coding DNA: TGTGCCAGCAGCCCCAGGGACTACGAGCAGTACTTC. The whole variable domain, filled in from reference TRBV7-9 and TRBJ2-7, reads DTGVSQNPRHKITKRGQNVTFRCDPISEHNRLYWYRQTLGQGPEFLTYFQNEAQLEKSRLLSDRFSAERPKGSFSTLEIQRTEQGDSAMYLCASSPRDYEQYFGPGTRLTVT.

There are many counts of this clonotype. The chain combines TRBV11-1 with TRBJ2-3; TRBD1 is a possible D gene (5 bases). From germline, CDR1 is SGHAT and CDR2 FQDESV (reference sequence). The CDR3 extends over 15 amino acids. With 3 bases removed from V and 2 bases from J, the gap between germline ends came to 12 bases. The CDR3 bases are TGTGCCAGCAGCTTTGTCCAGGGATCCACAGATACGCAGTATTTT. Its protein is CASSFVQGSTDTQYF.

Many counts were recorded for this clonotype. This chain uses TRBV7-2 with TRBJ2-7, with D unclear. The ends were cut back, 1 base at V and 3 bases at J, with 7 bases in the middle. Germline V gene sequence: CDR1 SGHTA, CDR2 FQGNSA. CDR3 length: 13 amino acids. The CDR3 nucleotides read TGTGCCAGCAGCTTAGGGACCTACTACGAGCAGTACTTC. Translating gives CASSLGTYYEQYF. The whole variable domain, filled in from reference TRBV7-2 and TRBJ2-7, reads GAGVSQSPSNKVTEKGKDVELRCDPISGHTALYWYRQSLGQGLEFLIYFQGNSAPDKSGLPSDRFSAERTGGSVSTLTIQRTQQEDSAVYLCASSLGTYYEQYFGPGTRLTVT.

In its sample, this clonotype was seen many times. The J gene is TRBJ1-3, the V gene TRBV7-8, with D hard to call. This CDR3 has 14 residues. V lost 5 bases, J lost 4 bases, and 12 bases lay in between. CDR1 is SGHVS and CDR2 is FQNEAQ in the germline V gene. The CDR3 bases are TGTGCCAGCAGCCCCACCGGGGAGGGAAACACCATATATTTT. Translated, it gives CASSPTGEGNTIYF.

This clonotype was found many times. CDR3 DNA: TGCGCCAGCAGCTTTGGACAGGAAGCTTTCTTT. It translates to CASSFGQEAFF. V and J are TRBV5-1 and TRBJ1-1, with D maybe TRBD1 (6 bases). The germline V gene encodes CDR1 SGHRS and CDR2 YFSETQ. The CDR3 contains 11 residues. V lost 2 bases and J 8 bases, leaving 7 bases between the germline ends. Supplemented by reference TRBV5-1 and TRBJ1-1, the full variable domain reads KAGVTQTPRYLIKTRGQQVTLSCSPISGHRSVSWYQQTPGQGLQFLFEYFSETQRNKGNFPGRFSGRQFSNSRSEMNVSTLELGDSALYLCASSFGQEAFFGQGTRLTVV.

In its sample, this clonotype was seen many times. At one of its ends the junction is not consistent with the germline gene, which may arise from a read error. This chain uses TRBV20-1 with TRBJ2-1, with 8 bases matching TRBD2. The germline gives CDR1 DFQATT, CDR2 SNEGSKA (reference sequence). The CDR3 contains 17 residues. CDR3 nucleotide sequence: TGCAGAGCGGAGGGGTGGTCAGCGGGAGCGTCCTCCAATGAGCAGTTCTTC. As protein: CRAEGWSAGASSNEQFF.

This clonotype was observed at least ten times. The chain has TRBV5-5 and TRBJ1-3, with D possibly TRBD1 on 5 matching bases. The ends were cut back, 3 bases at V and 4 bases at J, with 8 bases in the middle. The CDR3 sequence is 13 residues long. Germline CDR1 SGHKS, CDR2 YYEKEE (reference sequence). The CDR3: CASSWDGGNTIYF. The CDR3 bases are TGTGCCAGCAGCTGGGACGGGGGAAACACCATATATTTT.

There are many counts of this clonotype. Here the CDR3 reads CASSLAGGYGYTF. The CDR3 DNA is TGTGCCAGCAGCTTAGCGGGGGGCTATGGCTACACCTTC. This chain joins TRBV7-2 and TRBJ1-2, with D maybe TRBD1 (5 bases). CDR1 SGHTA and CDR2 FQGNSA come from the germline V gene. The V and J ends lost 0 bases and 4 bases respectively, with 6 bases between them. This CDR3 is 13 amino acids long.

The chain has TRBV15 and TRBJ2-1, with 12 nucleotides matching TRBD1. This CDR3 comprises 16 residues. Germline V lookup: CDR1 LNHNV, CDR2 YYDKDF (reference sequence). The V segment lost 6 bases and the J segment 7 bases; nucleotides outside the gene matches: 10. The CDR3 nucleotides read TGTGCCACCAGTGATTCGGGACAGGGGGCAGTTAATGAGCAGTTCTTC. It codes for CATSDSGQGAVNEQFF.

The chain couples TRBV27 to TRBJ2-3; TRBD2 agrees at 12 bases. In germline, CDR1 is MNHEY, CDR2 SMNVEV (reference sequence). V lost 0 bases, J lost 4 bases, and 8 bases stayed unmatched. There are 18 residues in the CDR3. This CDR3 is CASSLSASGGAESDTQYF. In DNA, the CDR3 is TGTGCCAGCAGTTTATCGGCTAGCGGGGGGGCTGAGTCAGATACGCAGTATTTT.

The chain couples TRBV20-1 to TRBJ2-7; 7 positions agree with TRBD2. The V and J ends lost 0 bases and 2 bases, in that order; junction bases with no gene match: 10. This CDR3 comprises 16 residues. Germline CDR1 DFQATT, CDR2 SNEGSKA (reference sequence). The CDR3 protein is CSARDPSLGGPYEQYF. The CDR3 DNA sequence: TGCAGTGCTAGAGATCCATCGTTGGGAGGGCCCTACGAGCAGTACTTC.

The J gene is TRBJ2-1, the V gene TRBV25-1; 9 bases fit TRBD2. The CDR3 consists of 16 residues. Germline V gives CDR1 MGHDK, CDR2 SYGVNS. After removal of 6 bases from V and 4 bases from J, the junction contained 10 bases not matched to a gene. The CDR3 loop is CASSTRSGGEYNEQFF. CDR3 DNA sequence: TGTGCCAGCAGCACTCGTAGCGGGGGCGAATACAATGAGCAGTTCTTC.

This clonotype was observed many times. The chain links TRBV12-3 or TRBV12-4 to TRBJ1-2; D not certain. Trimming took 0 bases from V and 7 from J, leaving 12 bases between them. This CDR3 has 14 amino acids. The DNA of the CDR3 is TGTGCCAGCAGTTTAGCGCTTTTGGAGAGTGGCTACACCTTC. Protein product: CASSLALLESGYTF.

This clonotype was seen just once. V and J are TRBV10-3 and TRBJ1-1; TRBD1 matches at 7 bases. V lost 11 bases and J lost 3; bases outside the gene matches: 9. There are 13 residues in the CDR3. CDR1 is ENHRY, CDR2 SYGVKD, per germline. The CDR3 loop is CASRDREDTEAFF. The CDR3 coding sequence is TGTGCCTCGAGGGACAGAGAGGACACTGAAGCTTTCTTT.

This clonotype was seen ten or more times. The V gene is TRBV5-1, the J gene TRBJ2-3, with D uncertain. Per the germline V gene, CDR1 is SGHRS and CDR2 is YFSETQ. The CDR3 has 12 amino acids. V was pared by 3 bases and J by 2 bases, with 4 bases between. For the CDR3, the DNA is TGCGCCAGCAGCTCAACCACAGATACGCAGTATTTT. Protein product: CASSSTTDTQYF.

CDR3 nucleotide sequence: TGTGCCAGTAGTAGGACGAATCGACAGGGTGGAACTGGGGCCAACGTCCTGACTTTC. This codes for CASSRTNRQGGTGANVLTF. V gene TRBV19 combines with J gene TRBJ2-6, with 7 nucleotides matching TRBD1. The CDR3 length is 19 residues. Germline loops: CDR1 LNHDA, CDR2 SQIVND (reference sequence). The ends lost 4 bases at V and 2 bases at J; junction bases unmatched: 14.

Many counts were recorded for this clonotype. The V call is TRBV12-3 or TRBV12-4, the J call TRBJ1-1; possibly TRBD1 for D (6 bases). V was clipped by 11 bases and J by 4 bases, with 17 bases between them. The length of the CDR3 is 13 residues. The CDR3 region is CAVLDRLITEAFF. The DNA of the CDR3 is TGTGCCGTCCTAGACAGGTTGATCACTGAAGCTTTCTTT.